The clone carrying this TCR beta chain came up once. The sample has other DNA sequences that encode this CDR3 too. Libraries were prepared by immunoSEQ multiplex PCR; TCRdb keeps only in-frame clonotypes and omits some of them. The sample has 55,000 to 90,000 clones, 70% to 90% seen once. This sample is drawn from a study of blood T cell repertoires in COVID-19. Looking at the study overall: From the United States, Italy and Spain came samples of acute and convalescent COVID-19.

CDR3 length equals 15 residues. Germline V gives CDR1 KGHDR, CDR2 SFDVKD. V shed 4 bases, J shed 5 bases, and the junction held 9 bases outside the gene matches. The sample taken for sequencing was peripheral blood. This TCR derives from a man in his sixties or seventies with active COVID-19. This chain connects TRBV24-1 to TRBJ2-7, with 8 bases matching TRBD1. CDR3 amino acids: CATSDPGQGADEQYF. The CDR3 DNA reads as TGTGCCACCAGTGACCCCGGCCAGGGGGCCGACGAGCAGTACTTC.